The entry that follows covers one T cell receptor (beta chain) sequence. Its ends do not fully match the called genes, so a read error is possible. Unsorted bulk tissue (roughly 18-32 mg) underwent RNA and DNA co-extraction. The input was 450 to 550 ng total RNA; TCR beta cDNA was made from it with a constant-region primer. It was through three nested multiplex PCR rounds of slightly modified ARM-PCR that TCR beta libraries arose. Use of TRBV1-TRBV30 forward primers with a C-beta reverse primer characterized the first two PCR rounds, which lasted around 11 cycles each. From the multiplex PCR reads, TCRdb called clonotypes with MiXCR, one entry per CDR3 protein. Among just under 55,000 distinct CDR3 sequences, about 80% were seen once, and the ten largest hold approximately 25%. These data originate in a study of tumor-infiltrating lymphocytes in primary liver carcinoma. Study overall: Male and female patients aged 30 to 69 years made up the cohort. Productive TCRbeta read counts per sample ran from roughly 3.7 to 6.8 million and were similar across tissue types.

This CDR3 has 12 residues. Per the germline V gene, CDR1 is SQVTM and CDR2 is ANQGSEA. The receptor was derived from a man aged 40-55 years with primary liver carcinoma and hepatitis B virus infection. Specimen: liver tumor tissue from sampling region 2. As for subset: tumor region T2, inferior pole. This chain links TRBV29-1 with TRBJ1-2; D gene uncertain. CDR3 sequence: CSVEHEGYDYIF. The CDR3 DNA reads as TGCAGCGTTGAACACGAGGGCTATGACTACATCTTC.